The rows below give T cell receptor beta chains drawn from one sample of a study of T cells after posttransplantation cyclophosphamide. Method: immunoSEQ multiplex PCR; TCRdb's copy keeps in-frame clones and lacks some. The table lists over 30,000 clones, no singletons, with 3.5% to 5.5% in the top ten. The sequenced sample was PBMCs. These receptors all come from a woman aged 50 to 65 in good health and a related stem cell transplant donor. Both conserved end residues are part of each CDR3. A D gene is named only where the DNA matches it firmly. The size field reads once, few, many or a size class.

TRBJ1-2	NA	TRBV27	few	CASGGAGGLNYGYTF	TGTGCCAGCGGGGGGGCGGGCGGACTTAACTATGGCTACACCTTC
TRBJ2-1	NA	TRBV28	many	CASTRGLTGTYNEQFF	TGTGCCAGCACCCGGGGCCTTACAGGGACCTACAATGAGCAGTTCTTC
TRBJ2-3	TRBD1	TRBV5-1	many	CASSPGQGAGDTQYF	TGCGCCAGCAGCCCAGGACAGGGGGCGGGGGATACGCAGTATTTT
TRBJ1-6	TRBD1	TRBV11-2	many	CASRGGTGYSPLHF	TGTGCCAGCAGGGGGGGGACAGGGTATTCACCCCTCCACTTT
TRBJ2-1	TRBD1	TRBV4-1	many	CASNLGVGQGDEQFF	TGCGCCAGCAATTTGGGGGTCGGACAGGGTGATGAGCAGTTCTTC
TRBJ2-6	NA	TRBV28	many	CASSPRKRPGANVLTF	TGTGCCAGCAGTCCCCGGAAGCGCCCTGGGGCCAACGTCCTGACTTTC
TRBJ2-1	TRBD2	TRBV5-1	many	CASSVGPGGSNEQFF	TGCGCCAGCAGCGTGGGGCCCGGGGGGTCCAATGAGCAGTTCTTC
TRBJ1-1	NA	TRBV30	few	CAWSVLGADTEAFF	TGTGCCTGGAGTGTACTGGGGGCAGACACTGAAGCTTTCTTT
TRBJ2-1	NA	TRBV19	many	CASSIAVYNEQFF	TGTGCCAGTAGTATAGCAGTGTACAATGAGCAGTTCTTC
TRBJ2-2	NA	TRBV18	many	CASSTGTGSTGELFF	TGTGCCAGCTCCACTGGAACGGGGAGCACCGGGGAGCTGTTTTTT
TRBJ1-5	NA	TRBV20-1	many	CSATRDQPQHF	TGCAGTGCTACCAGGGATCAGCCCCAGCATTTT
TRBJ1-1	NA	TRBV7-8	many	CASSLVEGYTEAFF	TGTGCCAGCAGCTTAGTGGAGGGGTACACTGAAGCTTTCTTT
TRBJ1-5	NA	TRBV27	many	CASSPGLSNQPQHF	TGTGCCAGCAGTCCCGGACTAAGCAATCAGCCCCAGCATTTT
TRBJ1-2	NA	TRBV7-9	many	CASSLVQIRQGRYYGYTF	TGTGCCAGCAGCTTAGTCCAAATTAGGCAGGGAAGATACTATGGCTACACCTTC
TRBJ2-7	TRBD2	TRBV18	many	CASSPRWGGVQDEQYF	TGTGCCAGCTCACCACGTTGGGGGGGAGTTCAAGACGAGCAGTACTTC
TRBJ1-1	TRBD1	TRBV11-1	many	CASSTGTGRNTEAFF	TGTGCCAGCAGCACCGGGACAGGCCGGAACACTGAAGCTTTCTTT
TRBJ2-1	TRBD1	TRBV13	many	CASSLDQGVSNEQFF	TGTGCCAGCAGCTTAGACCAGGGGGTGAGCAATGAGCAGTTCTTC
TRBJ2-3	TRBD2	TRBV7-8	many	CASSSTLLAGSLDTQYF	TGTGCCAGCAGCTCGACCCTACTAGCGGGTAGTTTGGATACGCAGTATTTT
TRBJ1-3	NA	TRBV9	many	CASSADFSGNTIYF	TGTGCCAGCAGCGCCGACTTCTCTGGAAACACCATATATTTT
TRBJ1-2	TRBD1	TRBV14	many	CASSQVRDSSYGYTF	TGTGCCAGCAGCCAAGTTCGGGACAGCTCATATGGCTACACCTTC
TRBJ2-7	NA	TRBV7-2	many	CASSLLPGFYEQYF	TGTGCCAGCAGCTTACTTCCAGGGTTCTACGAGCAGTACTTC
TRBJ1-5	NA	TRBV4-3	many	CASSQDRTSFAQPQHF	TGCGCCAGCAGCCAAGATAGGACATCCTTTGCGCAGCCCCAGCATTTT
TRBJ1-2	TRBD1	TRBV28	many	CASSFPGQGRRDGYTF	TGTGCCAGCAGTTTCCCTGGACAGGGCCGTCGAGATGGCTACACCTTC
TRBJ1-1	NA	TRBV13	many	CASSGSRVYWDTEAFF	TGTGCCAGCAGCGGGTCCCGGGTCTACTGGGACACTGAAGCTTTCTTT
TRBJ1-4	TRBD1	TRBV2	many	CASRQGREKLFF	TGTGCCAGCCGACAGGGAAGGGAAAAACTGTTTTTT
TRBJ2-5	TRBD1	TRBV5-4	many	CASSRQDRGYQETQYF	TGTGCCAGCAGCCGCCAGGACAGGGGATACCAAGAGACCCAGTACTTC
TRBJ1-4	TRBD1	TRBV5-1	medium-sized	CASSLDAGQGADEKLFF	TGCGCCAGCAGCTTAGATGCGGGACAGGGTGCCGATGAAAAACTGTTTTTT
TRBJ2-1	TRBD2	TRBV28	many	CASRSAGSSYNEQFF	TGTGCCAGCCGATCAGCGGGGAGCTCCTACAATGAGCAGTTCTTC
TRBJ2-7	TRBD1	TRBV28	many	CASRTTGGGSYEQYF	TGTGCCAGCAGGACGACAGGGGGCGGCTCCTACGAGCAGTACTTC
TRBJ1-2	NA	TRBV9	many	CASSSPGYGIFSNYGYTF	TGTGCCAGCAGCTCACCTGGGTACGGGATTTTTTCTAACTATGGCTACACCTTC
TRBJ2-7	NA	TRBV4-1	many	CASSQAASWQGFYEQYF	TGCGCCAGCAGCCAAGCGGCCAGTTGGCAGGGGTTCTACGAGCAGTACTTC
TRBJ2-3	NA	TRBV5-1	many	CASSLGGYSDTQYF	TGCGCCTCGTCCCTTGGGGGGTATTCAGATACGCAGTATTTT
TRBJ1-5	TRBD1	TRBV28	many	CASIQGGLDQPQHF	TGTGCCAGCATTCAAGGGGGCTTGGATCAGCCCCAGCATTTT
TRBJ1-1	NA	TRBV29-1	many	CSGNRVETEAFF	TGCAGCGGGAACCGGGTTGAGACTGAAGCTTTCTTT
TRBJ1-2	TRBD1	TRBV27	many	CASSYRDRDGYTF	TGTGCCAGCAGTTACCGGGACAGAGATGGCTACACCTTC
TRBJ1-2	NA	TRBV2	many	CASSEEGDYGYTF	TGTGCCAGCAGTGAAGAGGGGGACTATGGCTACACCTTC
TRBJ2-3	TRBD2	TRBV5-1	many	CASSLSIAGGAEEQYF	TGCGCCAGCAGCTTGTCAATAGCGGGGGGGGCGGAAGAGCAGTATTTT
TRBJ2-1	TRBD1	TRBV6-6	many	CASSFQSGTGVGEQFF	TGTGCCAGCAGTTTCCAATCTGGGACAGGGGTAGGTGAGCAGTTCTTC
TRBJ2-5	TRBD1	TRBV5-5	many	CASSPGTGPQETQYF	TGTGCCAGCAGCCCCGGGACAGGGCCCCAAGAGACCCAGTACTTC
TRBJ1-3	NA	TRBV5-1	many	CASSLGGGNTIYF	TGCGCCAGCAGCTTGGGCGGCGGAAACACCATATATTTT
TRBJ1-2	TRBD1	TRBV5-1	many	CASSPDGTGSGYTF	TGCGCCAGCAGCCCCGACGGGACAGGGAGCGGCTACACCTTC
TRBJ1-6	TRBD1	TRBV30	many	CACGQGARSPLHF	TGTGCCTGCGGACAGGGGGCAAGGTCACCCCTCCACTTT
TRBJ2-3	NA	TRBV7-2	many	CASSPTTDTQYF	TGTGCCAGCAGCCCTACTACGGATACGCAGTATTTT
TRBJ2-5	NA	TRBV5-1	many	CASRPGVGETQYF	TGCGCCAGCAGACCCGGGGTCGGAGAGACCCAGTACTTC
TRBJ2-3	NA	TRBV7-9	many	CASSPAVGTDTQYF	TGTGCCAGCAGCCCCGCGGTGGGCACAGATACGCAGTATTTT
TRBJ2-3	NA	TRBV21-1	many	CASSKESPGDVTDTQYF	TGTGCCAGCAGCAAAGAAAGTCCGGGAGACGTCACAGATACGCAGTATTTT
TRBJ2-4	TRBD1	TRBV15	few	CATRTWRTGNIQYF	TGTGCCACCAGGACGTGGCGGACAGGAAACATTCAGTACTTC
TRBJ2-1	NA	TRBV5-5	many	CASSWGLATAYNEQFF	TGTGCCAGCAGCTGGGGTTTGGCGACAGCCTACAATGAGCAGTTCTTC
TRBJ2-6	NA	TRBV30	many	CAWSKISGANVLTF	TGTGCCTGGAGCAAAATTTCTGGGGCCAACGTCCTGACTTTC
TRBJ1-1	NA	TRBV7-9	many	CASSSKIGDTEAFF	TGTGCCAGCAGCTCCAAGATCGGGGACACTGAAGCTTTCTTT
TRBJ1-5	NA	TRBV7-9	many	CASSLDSNQPQHF	TGTGCCAGCAGCTTAGACTCAAATCAGCCCCAGCATTTT